The next 27 T cell receptor beta chains were all read from a single sample in a study of post-analysis software for immune sequencing data. Study conclusions and caveats: A handful of TRBV segments (TRBV5-6, TRBV5-1 and TRBV20-1 among them) occurred more frequently in patients than in controls.

Every TCR beta cDNA library bore unique molecular identifiers. TCRdb reprocessed the PCR reads with MiXCR, giving one entry per CDR3 protein. The sample lists around 440,000 distinct CDR3 sequences; less than 45% were seen once. Their antigen targets remain unknown. The specimen sequenced was blood. The receptor set was obtained from a girl aged 10 to 17 with multiple sclerosis.

The chain combines TRBV28 with TRBJ2-7, with 7 bases aligning to TRBD2. The CDR3 is 15 residues long. CDR1 MDHEN and CDR2 SYDVKM come from the germline V gene. V shed 5 bases, J shed 3 bases, and the junction held 10 bases outside the gene matches. This chain's CDR3 is CASSPPSGTIYEQYF. The CDR3 nucleotides read TGTGCCAGCAGTCCGCCCAGCGGGACTATCTACGAGCAGTACTTC.

A note on this clonotype: The junction differs from germline at one of its ends, possibly a read error. The chain has TRBV3-1 and TRBJ2-1; D ambiguous. Looked up from germline, CDR1 is LGHDT and CDR2 is YNNKEL (reference sequence). The CDR3 runs to 15 residues. CDR3 bases: TGCGCCAGCAGCCAAGATCGGCTAGTTGTCTATGAGCAGTTCTTC. This translates into CASSQDRLVVYEQFF.

This chain links TRBV20-1 with TRBJ2-1, with D possibly matching TRBD2 (5 bases). The CDR3 is made up of 12 amino acids. Germline V CDR1 and CDR2: DFQATT, SNEGSKA (reference sequence). V was shortened by 6 bases and J by 8 bases, with 14 bases between the two germline ends. CDR3 DNA sequence: TGCAGTGCCCCGGGTAGAGCGGATGAGCAGTTCTTC. It translates to CSAPGRADEQFF.

In this sample, this clonotype turned up once. The V gene is TRBV7-2, the J gene TRBJ2-5; 15 bases align to TRBD2. CDR3 length: 15 amino acids. The J segment lost 6 bases and the V segment lost 5 bases, leaving 4 bases of the junction unmatched. Germline-derived CDR1 and CDR2 are SGHTA and FQGNSA. The CDR3 protein is CASSGLAGGPQTQYF. CDR3 in DNA: TGTGCCAGCAGCGGACTAGCGGGAGGGCCCCAGACCCAGTACTTC.

The chain links TRBV28 to TRBJ2-4; D is perhaps TRBD1 or TRBD2 (5 bases each). Germline loops: CDR1 MDHEN, CDR2 SYDVKM. V lost 8 bases to trimming and J lost 3 bases, with 17 bases between them. The CDR3 length is 15 residues. CDR3 in DNA: TGTGCCAGCTCCCGTTGGGGGTCGGTCAAAAACATTCAGTACTTC. It is translated as CASSRWGSVKNIQYF.

This clonotype was counted a few times. This sequence joins TRBV25-1 and TRBJ1-2, with D possibly being TRBD1 (5 bases). CDR1 is MGHDK, CDR2 SYGVNS, per germline. The CDR3 extends over 12 amino acids. The V gene lost 5 bases and the J gene lost 6 bases, with 10 bases spanning the gap. The CDR3 region has the DNA TGTGCCAGCAGTTCAGGGTCCGATGGCTACACCTTC. Its protein is CASSSGSDGYTF.

The CDR3 DNA follows: TGCAGTGCTAGAGACGTTCGACAGGGTATATGGCCCCAGCATTTT. It encodes CSARDVRQGIWPQHF. J is TRBJ1-5 and V is TRBV20-1; TRBD1 matches 7 bases. From germline, CDR1 is DFQATT and CDR2 SNEGSKA (reference sequence). With 0 bases clipped from V and 9 bases from J, the junction kept 11 bases outside the gene matches. There are 15 residues in the CDR3.

This clonotype came up a few times. The V and J genes are TRBV28 and TRBJ2-3, with TRBD1 matching over 9 bases. The germline V gene has CDR1 MDHEN and CDR2 SYDVKM. The J segment lost 1 base and the V segment lost 7 bases, leaving 6 bases of the junction unmatched. CDR3 size: 15 residues. The CDR3 DNA reads as TGTGCCAGCAAAAAACAGGGGGCTGGCACAGATACGCAGTATTTT. It yields the protein CASKKQGAGTDTQYF.

A few counts support this clonotype. The CDR3 reads CASSPNSGNPYEQYF. The CDR3 region has the DNA TGTGCCAGCAGTCCCAATAGCGGGAATCCCTACGAGCAGTACTTC. The rearrangement uses TRBV12-3 or TRBV12-4 and TRBJ2-7; TRBD2 matches 8 bases. After removal of 5 bases from V and 2 bases from J, the junction contained 8 bases not matched to a gene. The CDR3 loop spans 15 amino acids.

The CDR3 DNA reads TGTGCCATCAGGCGGGGCAGAGGCTACGAGCAGTACTTC. Translated: CAIRRGRGYEQYF. The rearrangement joins TRBV10-3 to TRBJ2-7; possible D gene TRBD2, 6 bases. V lost 6 bases, J lost 3 bases, and 12 bases lay in between. Germline V CDR1 and CDR2: ENHRY, SYGVKD. This CDR3 comprises 13 residues.

This rearrangement joins TRBV9 to TRBJ2-5; the D call may be TRBD1 or TRBD2 (6 bases each). This CDR3 is 15 amino acids long. V was shortened by 0 bases and J by 11 bases, with 20 bases between the two germline ends. Germline V CDR1 and CDR2: SGDLS, YYNGEE. CDR3 DNA: TGTGCCAGCAGCGTAGATGCAGGGGCCGTAAGCGGGCAGTACTTC. It is translated as CASSVDAGAVSGQYF. Complete variable domain (other parts from reference TRBV9 and TRBJ2-5): DSGVTQTPKHLITATGQRVTLRCSPRSGDLSVYWYQQSLDQGLQFLIQYYNGEERAKGNILERFSAQQFPDLHSELNLSSLELGDSALYFCASSVDAGAVSGQYFGPGTRLLVL.

The gene calls are TRBV29-1 and TRBJ2-7; D is uncertain. The CDR3 length is 13 residues. Trimming cost V 4 bases and J 0 bases, with 10 bases left between them. From germline, CDR1 is SQVTM and CDR2 ANQGSEA. The CDR3 DNA reads TGCAGCGTTGTCGGTCAGAGCTCCTACGAGCAGTACTTC. Its protein product is CSVVGQSSYEQYF.

This clonotype was detected only a few times. This rearrangement joins TRBV20-1 to TRBJ2-1; the match to TRBD1 covers 9 bases. J lost 3 bases, V lost 3 bases, and 0 bases had no gene match. Germline lookup yields CDR1 DFQATT and CDR2 SNEGSKA (reference sequence). This CDR3 comprises 13 residues. CDR3 region: CSARTGGYNEQFF. The CDR3 bases are TGCAGTGCTAGGACAGGGGGCTACAATGAGCAGTTCTTC.

This clonotype was seen repeatedly, ten times or more. The rearrangement uses TRBV20-1 and TRBJ2-5; a weak D match, TRBD2 (5 bases). CDR1 is DFQATT and CDR2 is SNEGSKA in the germline V gene (reference sequence). The CDR3 extends over 15 amino acids. Trimming shortened V by 2 bases and J by 1 base, and 14 bases separated the two germline ends. The CDR3 nucleotides are TGCAGTGCTAGAAGAAGCGGTAATTCCCAAGAGACCCAGTACTTC. Its translation is CSARRSGNSQETQYF.

This clonotype was observed a handful of times. The chain combines TRBV7-6 with TRBJ2-7; 11 bases are shared with TRBD1. V was pared by 5 bases and J by 3 bases, with 15 bases of the junction left unmatched. CDR3 length: 18 residues. Germline loops: CDR1 SGHVS, CDR2 FNYEAQ. For the CDR3, the DNA is TGTGCCAGCAGCCCGGTCAACCCCGCGGGGACAGGGGGCTACGAGCAGTACTTC. Encoded protein: CASSPVNPAGTGGYEQYF.

This clonotype was observed a few times. The chain uses TRBV12-3 or TRBV12-4 and TRBJ2-5, with TRBD2 identical over 12 bases. This CDR3 is built from 16 residues. V dropped 5 bases and J dropped 11; count of bases not matched to a gene: 15. CDR3 residues: CASSLRTSGTRQRQYF. The CDR3 DNA reads as TGTGCCAGCAGTCTACGGACTAGCGGGACCCGTCAGCGGCAGTACTTC.

Concerning this clonotype itself: A much larger clone differs from this one at a single base, so this may be a read error. V usage is TRBV10-2 and J usage is TRBJ2-1; D may be TRBD1 (6 bases). The V gene's germline CDR1 is WSHSY and CDR2 SAAADI. This CDR3 contains 12 residues. Trimming shortened V by 2 bases and J by 13 bases, and 12 bases separated the two germline ends. The CDR3 protein is CASSEEGETQFF. In nucleotides, the CDR3 is TGCGCCAGCAGTGAGGAGGGGGAGACCCAGTTCTTC.

The chain employs TRBV19 and TRBJ1-2; 9 nucleotides line up with TRBD1. Losses at the gene ends were 9 bases for V and 6 bases for J; bases not matched to a gene: 11. Germline V gene lookup returns CDR1 LNHDA and CDR2 SQIVND (reference sequence). CDR3 size: 14 residues. CDR3 region: CASLHRGREDGYTF. The CDR3 region has the DNA TGTGCCAGCTTGCACAGGGGGCGTGAGGATGGCTACACCTTC.

The J gene is TRBJ1-6, the V gene TRBV7-3, with TRBD1 identical over 7 bases. Looked up from germline, CDR1 is SGHTA and CDR2 is FQGTGA. CDR3 size: 12 residues. The junction had 2 bases not matched to a gene; V was cut back by 8 bases and J by 7 bases. The CDR3 sequence: CASGTENSPLHF. In DNA, the CDR3 is TGTGCCAGCGGGACAGAGAATTCACCCCTCCACTTT.

This clonotype has a handful of counts. The J gene is TRBJ2-3, the V gene TRBV20-1, with TRBD1 matching 8 bases. This CDR3 contains 16 residues. V shed 4 bases, J shed 2 bases, and the junction held 11 bases outside the gene matches. Per germline, CDR1 DFQATT and CDR2 SNEGSKA (reference sequence). The DNA of the CDR3 is TGCAGTGCTATACCGACAGGGGTCGAGCACACAGATACGCAGTATTTT. Its protein is CSAIPTGVEHTDTQYF.

This clonotype was seen a handful of times. The chain employs TRBV29-1 and TRBJ2-7, with a weak D call TRBD2 (5 bases). The CDR3 consists of 12 residues. Per germline, CDR1 SQVTM and CDR2 ANQGSEA. Trimming took 6 bases from V and 4 from J, leaving 13 bases between them. The DNA of the CDR3 is TGCAGCGTCATTTCGGGATCATACGAGCAGTACTTC. It translates to CSVISGSYEQYF.

V usage is TRBV28 and J usage is TRBJ2-1; possible D gene TRBD2, 6 bases. V shed 8 bases and J shed 2 bases, with 13 bases lying between them. The CDR3 sequence is 14 residues long. Germline CDR1 and CDR2: MDHEN and SYDVKM. In DNA, the CDR3 is TGTGCCAGCGGGGTGGCGGGACCCTACAATGAGCAGTTCTTC. Protein product: CASGVAGPYNEQFF.

This clonotype was detected many times. This rearrangement joins TRBV10-3 to TRBJ2-4; 11 nucleotides align to TRBD2. In germline, CDR1 is ENHRY, CDR2 SYGVKD. V was clipped by 2 bases and J by 3 bases; unmatched bases: 12. This CDR3 region has 19 residues. CDR3 bases: TGTGCCATCAGTGAGAGAGGGACTAGCGGTGTCGGGAGCAAAAACATTCAGTACTTC. It codes for CAISERGTSGVGSKNIQYF.

This clonotype was picked up a small number of times. The chain links TRBV9 to TRBJ2-1; a possible D gene is TRBD1 (6 bases). The CDR3 sequence is 15 residues long. Per germline, CDR1 SGDLS and CDR2 YYNGEE. The V gene lost 3 bases and the J gene lost 1 base, with 11 bases spanning the gap. CDR3 sequence (DNA): TGTGCCAGCAGCGCTCAGGGGTCTTCCTACAATGAGCAGTTCTTC. This translates into CASSAQGSSYNEQFF.

The rearrangement links TRBV11-2 to TRBJ2-7; D is possibly TRBD1 (6 bases). There are 15 residues in the CDR3. The V end was cut by 2 bases, the J end by 4 bases, with 15 bases between. Germline values: CDR1 SGHAT, CDR2 FQNNGV. In DNA, the CDR3 is TGTGCCAGCAGCTTACCTTTCTCAGGGGAGTACGAGCAGTACTTC. This encodes CASSLPFSGEYEQYF. The variable domain in full, with the rest retrieved from reference TRBV11-2 and TRBJ2-7, is EAGVAQSPRYKIIEKRQSVAFWCNPISGHATLYWYQQILGQGPKLLIQFQNNGVVDDSQLPKDRFSAERLKGVDSTLKIQPAKLEDSAVYLCASSLPFSGEYEQYFGPGTRLTVT.

The gene calls are TRBV10-2 and TRBJ1-1; D is undetermined. Germline CDR1 and CDR2: WSHSY and SAAADI. Trimming removed 3 bases at V and 0 bases at J, with 8 bases between. CDR3 length: 14 residues. CDR3 in amino acids: CASSDMSMNTEAFF. The CDR3 nucleotides read TGCGCCAGCAGTGACATGTCCATGAACACTGAAGCTTTCTTT.

This clonotype was seen more than once but under ten times. The CDR3: CASSPLTGTNEKLFF. DNA of the CDR3: TGTGCCAGCAGTCCCCTGACAGGGACTAATGAAAAACTGTTTTTT. This chain joins TRBV6-5 and TRBJ1-4, with TRBD1 matching over 7 bases. The V gene end was trimmed by 5 bases and the J gene end by 2 bases; junction bases not matched to a gene: 5. The germline CDR1 and CDR2 sequences are MNHEY and SVGAGI. CDR3 length: 15 residues.